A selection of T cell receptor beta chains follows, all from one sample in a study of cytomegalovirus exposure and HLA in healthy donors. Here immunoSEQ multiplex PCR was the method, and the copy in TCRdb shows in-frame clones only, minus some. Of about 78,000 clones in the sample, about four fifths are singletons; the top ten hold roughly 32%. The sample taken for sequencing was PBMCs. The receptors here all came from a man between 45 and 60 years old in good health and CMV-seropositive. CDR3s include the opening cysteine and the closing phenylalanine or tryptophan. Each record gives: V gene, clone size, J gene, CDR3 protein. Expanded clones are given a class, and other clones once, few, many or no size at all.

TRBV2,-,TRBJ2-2,CASSGTSGRANTGELFF
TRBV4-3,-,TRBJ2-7,CASSQDRDSLYEQYF
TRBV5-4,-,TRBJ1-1,CASSQDRYLNTEAFF
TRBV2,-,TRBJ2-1,CASNRDRGRYEQFF
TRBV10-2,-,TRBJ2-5,CASSVPGTGQETQYF
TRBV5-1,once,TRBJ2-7,CASSLSSGYGQYF
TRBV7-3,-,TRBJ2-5,CASSPEAGLAETQYF
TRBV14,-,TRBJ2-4,CASSQGQVAKNIQYF
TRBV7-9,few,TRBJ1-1,CSSSSQGTEAFF
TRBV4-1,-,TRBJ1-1,CASSPGQRVVDCEAFF
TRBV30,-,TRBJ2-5,CAWSATGQGQETQYF
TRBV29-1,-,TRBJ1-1,CSVEGDMNTEAFF
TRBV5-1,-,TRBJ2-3,CASRQNSGSTDTQYF
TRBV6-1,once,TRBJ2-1,CASSAGTGVNEQFF
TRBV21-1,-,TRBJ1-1,CASSKVRKYEAFF
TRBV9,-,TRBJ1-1,CASSVGSFTEAFF
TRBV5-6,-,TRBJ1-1,CASSLVDRENTEAFF
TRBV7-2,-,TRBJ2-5,CASSQGLAGSGQTQYF
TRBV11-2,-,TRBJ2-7,CASSLGQGTYEQYF
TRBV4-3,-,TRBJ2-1,CASSRERAGAYNEQFF
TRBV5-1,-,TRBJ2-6,CASSPGGANGLTF
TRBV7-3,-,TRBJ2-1,CASSLGTGAEQFF
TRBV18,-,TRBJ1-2,CASSPGQEDYGYTF
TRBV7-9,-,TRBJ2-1,CASSTYNEQFF
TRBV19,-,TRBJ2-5,CASSIGRGLVGETQYF
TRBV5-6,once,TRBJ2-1,CASSSSGRAGNEQFF
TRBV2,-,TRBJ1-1,CASSPDTGRTEAFF
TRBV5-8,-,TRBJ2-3,CASSTGTSGTHSTDTQYF
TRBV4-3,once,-,CASSQARGYEQYF
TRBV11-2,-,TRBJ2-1,CASSLARNEQFF
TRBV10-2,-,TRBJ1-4,CASATPGLNEKLFF
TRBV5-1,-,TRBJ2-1,CASRETGGTYNEQFF
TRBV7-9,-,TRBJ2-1,CSSSSENEQFF
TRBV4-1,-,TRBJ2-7,CASSHATGETYEQYF
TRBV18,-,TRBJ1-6,CASSPQPSYNSPLHF
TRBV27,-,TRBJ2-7,CASSLWLAGENEQYF
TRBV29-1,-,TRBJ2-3,CSVEKGSGPSTDTQYF
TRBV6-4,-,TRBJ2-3,CASSDVSSGNTQYF
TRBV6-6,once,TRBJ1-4,CASTQDRAPNEKLFF
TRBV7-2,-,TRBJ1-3,CASSFSLSGNTIYF
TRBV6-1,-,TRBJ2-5,CASSEFGTSGWEQYF
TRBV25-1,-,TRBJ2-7,CASSRGWVYEQYF
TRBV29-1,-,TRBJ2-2,CSVDPANTGELFF
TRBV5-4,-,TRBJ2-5,CASSWGLAEQETQYF
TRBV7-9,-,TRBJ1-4,CSSSLHRGAEKLFF
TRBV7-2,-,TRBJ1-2,CASSRTGTGPGYTF
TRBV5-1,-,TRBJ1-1,CASSARRGWDLNTEAFF
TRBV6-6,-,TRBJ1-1,CATTSMGGAFF
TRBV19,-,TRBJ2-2,CASGLAGRGELFF
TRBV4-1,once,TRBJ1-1,CASSHLFSQDTEAFF
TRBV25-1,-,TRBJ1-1,CASSDSGWAAEAFF
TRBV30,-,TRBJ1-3,CAWSVDGAPGNTIYF
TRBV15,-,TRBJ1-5,CATSRDRPEVSGPQHF
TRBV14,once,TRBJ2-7,CASSSRSGARYEQYF
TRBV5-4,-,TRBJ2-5,CASSSEQGWETQYF
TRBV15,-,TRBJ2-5,CATSSGLAGDLGLETQYF
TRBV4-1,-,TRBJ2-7,CASSHPGQGSYEQYF
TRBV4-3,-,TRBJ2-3,CASSQDSRRLYF